This T cell receptor beta chain was recorded in a study of read filtering for tumor transcriptome and immune sequencing. About the study: The cohort had around 18 men and more than 11 women aged roughly 45 to 90, mean approximately 66 years. Study-level points and caveats: Dropping single-read clonotypes raised IR-seq and RNA-seq shared-clonotype correlation.

This clonotype was counted many times. The antigen is not known. Germline V gene lookup returns CDR1 LGHDT and CDR2 YNNKEL (reference sequence). CDR3 length: 13 amino acids. V lost 4 bases, J lost 6 bases, and 10 bases lay in between. From about 0.4 ug of RNA, a library with molecular barcoded alpha/delta and beta/gamma adaptors was made. TCRdb passed the reads through MiXCR, listing each CDR3 protein once. The profile shows over 90,000 distinct CDR3 sequences, roughly a fifth of them singletons. The source is a donor at least 40 years old with multiple myeloma. The rearrangement links TRBV3-1 to TRBJ1-5; possibly TRBD1 for D (5 bases). The sequenced material came from a population of CD138-negative cells sorted from bone marrow. The CDR3 DNA reads TGTGCCAGCAGCCGGGGGGGTGGTCAGCCCCAGCATTTT. Its translation: CASSRGGGQPQHF.